A single sample is the source of the 18 T cell receptor beta chains below, sequenced in a study of blood T cell repertoires in COVID-19 (dated by TCRdb to the early 2020s). The method was the immunoSEQ multiplex PCR assay. The source is immuneACCESS, and TCRdb retained only in-frame sequences with V and J called. Part of the clones is not carried over; for the studies checked, unresolved V genes explain less than half of this, and the remainder is unexplained. The sample table records 65,000 to 90,000 clones; about nine tenths of these occur just once. Roughly 11% of the sample rests with the top ten. Source material: peripheral blood. Receptors were obtained from a young woman with acute or convalescent COVID-19.

The rearrangement links TRBV13 to TRBJ2-3; 7 nucleotides agree with TRBD1. This CDR3 region has 15 residues. Trimming removed 2 bases from V and 3 bases from J; junction bases left unmatched: 5. The germline gives CDR1 PRHDT, CDR2 FYEKMQ (reference sequence). CDR3 residues: CASSLRDSLTDTQYF. Here the CDR3 DNA reads TGTGCCAGCAGCTTACGGGACAGCCTTACAGATACGCAGTATTTT.

This sequence joins TRBV6-6 and TRBJ1-2; 9 bases line up with TRBD1. Trimming cost V 6 bases and J 7 bases; bases outside gene matches: 6. Germline V gene sequence: CDR1 MNHNY, CDR2 SVGAGI (reference sequence). The CDR3 extends over 13 amino acids. This CDR3 reads CASSSGTGIGYTF. The CDR3 nucleotides read TGTGCCAGCAGCTCAGGGACAGGGATTGGCTACACCTTC.

There are a few counts of this clone. The chain is built from TRBV30 and TRBJ2-5; 10 bases map to TRBD1. CDR1 is GTSNPN, CDR2 SVGIG, per germline (reference sequence). The CDR3 loop spans 14 amino acids. V gave up 1 base and J gave up 1 base; unmatched junction bases: 0. The CDR3 DNA reads as TGTGCCTGGAGTGGGACAGGGGGCCAAGAGACCCAGTACTTC. Translating it yields CAWSGTGGQETQYF. Drawing the rest from reference TRBV30 and TRBJ2-5, the complete variable domain is SQTIHQWPATLVQPVGSPLSLECTVEGTSNPNLYWYRQAAGRGLQLLFYSVGIGQISSEVPQNLSASRPQDRQFILSSKKLLLSDSGFYLCAWSGTGGQETQYFGPGTRLLVL.

The J gene is TRBJ2-1, the V gene TRBV5-1; perhaps TRBD2 as D (5 bases). CDR1 is SGHRS, CDR2 YFSETQ, per germline. There are 14 residues in the CDR3. Trimming removed 4 bases from V and 6 bases from J, with 14 bases in between. The CDR3 sequence: CASSTGDEGNEQFF. In DNA form, the CDR3 reads TGCGCCAGCAGCACCGGAGATGAGGGCAATGAGCAGTTCTTC.

The chain combines TRBV3-1 (or the pseudogene TRBV3-2) with TRBJ2-2; the D is unclear. Germline-derived CDR1 and CDR2 are LGHDT and YNNKEL (reference sequence). Trimming removed 6 bases from V and 0 bases from J, with 11 bases in between. This CDR3 has 15 amino acids. CDR3 in DNA: TGTGCCAGCAGACCTAGTTACGCGAACACCGGGGAGCTGTTTTTT. Translation: CASRPSYANTGELFF.

This chain joins TRBV27 and TRBJ1-2, with 11 bases aligning to TRBD1. The V gene end was trimmed by 6 bases and the J gene end by 8 bases; junction bases not matched to a gene: 5. Germline V gene data show CDR1 as MNHEY and CDR2 as SMNVEV (reference sequence). The CDR3 extends over 13 amino acids. The chain's CDR3 is CASSRDRGSGYTF. As DNA, the CDR3 is TGTGCCAGCAGCCGGGACAGGGGGAGCGGCTACACCTTC.

The J gene is TRBJ2-1, the V gene TRBV19; possibly TRBD2 for D (6 bases). CDR1 is LNHDA, CDR2 SQIVND, per germline (reference sequence). CDR3 length: 17 amino acids. Trimming took off 3 bases at V and 0 bases at J, with 15 bases between the two ends. The CDR3 coding sequence is TGTGCCAGTAGTATTACGCGGGGCGGCTCCTCCTACAATGAGCAGTTCTTC. Amino acids: CASSITRGGSSYNEQFF.

The chain is built from TRBV27 and TRBJ1-3; no clear D gene. CDR1 and CDR2 (germline): MNHEY, SMNVEV (reference sequence). V lost 0 bases, J lost 7 bases, and 19 bases lay in between. The CDR3 runs 17 residues. The CDR3 spells CASSLSLSSAKRNTIYF. DNA for the CDR3: TGTGCCAGCAGTTTATCTCTGTCATCAGCGAAGAGGAACACCATATATTTT.

The chain links TRBV7-9 to TRBJ1-1, with TRBD1 matching over 8 bases. J was trimmed by 3 bases and V by 5 bases; bases with no gene match: 5. CDR1 and CDR2 from the germline V gene are SEHNR and FQNEAQ (reference sequence). CDR3 size: 14 residues. The chain's CDR3 is CASSTTGEDTEAFF. CDR3 bases: TGTGCCAGCAGCACGACAGGGGAGGACACTGAAGCTTTCTTT.

In nucleotides, the CDR3 is TGCGCCAGCAGCCAAGACGCAGGGGACTACAATGAGCAGTTCTTC. Its protein product is CASSQDAGDYNEQFF. The chain joins TRBV4-1 to TRBJ2-1; D may be TRBD1 (6 bases). Germline V gene data show CDR1 as MGHRA and CDR2 as YSYEKL. V lost 0 bases, J lost 3 bases, and 9 bases lay in between. This CDR3 has 15 residues.

CDR3 sequence reads: CAISGSGKADTQYF. DNA of the CDR3: TGTGCCATCAGTGGTAGCGGGAAGGCAGATACGCAGTATTTT. The V gene is TRBV10-3, the J gene TRBJ2-3, with 8 bases aligning to TRBD2. Germline CDR1 ENHRY, CDR2 SYGVKD. The length of the CDR3 is 14 residues. V gave up 4 bases and J gave up 4 bases; unmatched junction bases: 4.

The V gene is TRBV7-9, the J gene TRBJ2-1; 9 positions agree with TRBD2. Trimming removed 5 bases from V and 2 bases from J; junction bases left unmatched: 16. The germline V gene encodes CDR1 SEHNR and CDR2 FQNEAQ (reference sequence). The CDR3 covers 19 residues. CDR3 sequence (DNA): TGTGCCAGCAGCCCCCCTTTAGGGTCTGGCGGGGGGGCCTACAATGAGCAGTTCTTC. Its translation is CASSPPLGSGGGAYNEQFF.

The rearrangement links TRBV10-3 to TRBJ1-3; D may be TRBD1 (5 bases). This CDR3 is built from 16 residues. V gave up 3 bases and J gave up 0 bases, with 12 bases separating them. Germline V gives CDR1 ENHRY, CDR2 SYGVKD. The DNA for the CDR3 is TGTGCCATCAGTGACCCGATGGACACCTCTGGAAACACCATATATTTT. Translated, it gives CAISDPMDTSGNTIYF.

The chain carries TRBV19 and TRBJ2-7; D gene uncertain. This CDR3 has 14 residues. The V end was cut by 5 bases, the J end by 2 bases, with 13 bases between. Germline V gene sequence: CDR1 LNHDA, CDR2 SQIVND (reference sequence). The CDR3 DNA follows: TGTGCCAGTAGTCCTAACTTCCCCCCCTACGAGCAGTACTTC. Translating gives CASSPNFPPYEQYF. Supplemented by reference TRBV19 and TRBJ2-7, the full variable domain reads DGGITQSPKYLFRKEGQNVTLSCEQNLNHDAMYWYRQDPGQGLRLIYYSQIVNDFQKGDIAEGYSVSREKKESFPLTVTSAQKNPTAFYLCASSPNFPPYEQYFGPGTRLTVT.

The V gene is TRBV30, the J gene TRBJ2-2; D not certain. Germline V gene sequence: CDR1 GTSNPN, CDR2 SVGIG (reference sequence). This CDR3 spans 13 amino acids. Trimming removed 2 bases from V and 7 bases from J, with 11 bases in between. The CDR3 nucleotides are TGTGCCTGGAGTCCCGGGTTTGGCGGGGAGCTGTTTTTT. It specifies CAWSPGFGGELFF.

The CDR3 protein is CASSLGRPKRGTGEVTEAFF. The CDR3 region has the DNA TGCGCCAGCAGCTTGGGTAGGCCAAAACGGGGTACAGGGGAGGTGACTGAAGCTTTCTTT. The J gene is TRBJ1-1, the V gene TRBV5-1, with 7 bases matching TRBD1. V lost 0 bases and J lost 5; bases outside the gene matches: 22. Germline V lookup: CDR1 SGHRS, CDR2 YFSETQ. The CDR3 contains 20 residues.

The chain recombines TRBV28 with TRBJ2-3, with 9 bases matching TRBD1. The CDR3 sequence is 15 residues long. From germline, CDR1 is MDHEN and CDR2 SYDVKM. Trimming removed 4 bases from V and 4 bases from J; junction bases left unmatched: 6. The CDR3 spells CASSSRQGGADTQYF. The DNA for the CDR3 is TGTGCCAGCAGTTCCCGACAGGGGGGAGCAGATACGCAGTATTTT. The entire variable domain, with the rest obtained from reference TRBV28 and TRBJ2-3, is as follows: DVKVTQSSRYLVKRTGEKVFLECVQDMDHENMFWYRQDPGLGLRLIYFSYDVKMKEKGDIPEGYSVSREKKERFSLILESASTNQTSMYLCASSSRQGGADTQYFGPGTRLTVL.

This clone was counted only a few times. This chain uses TRBV27 with TRBJ1-5, with D tentatively TRBD1 (6 bases). The CDR3 contains 13 residues. Between the trimmed V and J ends, which lost 2 bases and 6 bases, there was a span of 8 bases. The germline gives CDR1 MNHEY, CDR2 SMNVEV (reference sequence). CDR3: CASSLGGSQPQHF. Here the CDR3 DNA reads TGTGCCAGCAGTTTAGGGGGCAGTCAGCCCCAGCATTTT.